The rows below give T cell receptor beta chains drawn from one sample of a study of blood T cell repertoires in COVID-19. Measured with immunoSEQ multiplex PCR; TCRdb has only the in-frame clones, and not every one. The sample records about 380,000 clones, approximately 81% being singletons. Material for sequencing was peripheral blood. Every receptor here comes from a woman between 18 and 30 years old with acute or convalescent COVID-19. The CDR3 runs from the conserved cysteine through the conserved F or W. The D gene is left open where the match is weak. Clone size is stated in some rows and not others, as once, few, many or a class when expanded.

j_call clone_size v_call d_call cdr3_nt cdr3_aa
TRBJ2-7 few TRBV5-1 - TGCGCCAGCAGCCCGTTCGGGGGAGAAGTCTACGAGCAGTACTTC CASSPFGGEVYEQYF
TRBJ1-6 many TRBV5-8 - TGTGCCAGCAGCTTGGCCGTGGGGGGACTCGGTTCACCCCTCCACTTT CASSLAVGGLGSPLHF
TRBJ2-5 - TRBV7-3 TRBD2 TGTGCCAGCAGCTTAGGACTAGCGGGATCCCAAGAGACCCAGTACTTC CASSLGLAGSQETQYF
TRBJ2-3 - TRBV7-6 TRBD2 TGTGCCAGCAGCTTAAGAACTAGCGGGGCCCAAGCCGGCACAGATACGCAGTATTTT CASSLRTSGAQAGTDTQYF
TRBJ2-1 - TRBV11-3 TRBD2 TGTGCCAGCAGCTCACCACTAGCGGGAGGCCCCAATGAGCAGTTCTTC CASSSPLAGGPNEQFF
TRBJ2-1 - TRBV24-1 - TGTGCCACCAGTGAATCTCCCCATATGGCGGGGAGGTCCTACAATGAGCAGTTCTTC CATSESPHMAGRSYNEQFF
TRBJ1-1 - TRBV6-5 - TGTGCCAGCAGTTACTCGATAGGGGGGGCCGCTGAAGCTTTCTTT CASSYSIGGAAEAFF
TRBJ2-7 - TRBV15 TRBD1 TGTGCCACCAGCAGAGAGTACAGGGGTCCCTACGAGCAGTACTTC CATSREYRGPYEQYF
TRBJ2-1 - TRBV7-9 TRBD2 TGTGCCAGCAGCTTAGATTCGGGGGGTGGTGGCAATGAGCAGTTCTTC CASSLDSGGGGNEQFF
TRBJ1-6 once TRBV30 TRBD1 TGTGCCTGGGACAGGGAAGGTTCACCCCTCCACTTT CAWDREGSPLHF
TRBJ2-3 - TRBV19 TRBD1 TGTGCCAGTAGTAGGACAGGTTTGCGCACAGATACGCAGTATTTT CASSRTGLRTDTQYF